The 30 T cell receptor beta chains below were found in one sample sequenced in a study of response to subunit inactivated influenza vaccine. Via MiXCR, TCRdb re-called the RT-PCR reads, giving one row per CDR3 protein. This table has around 750,000 distinct CDR3 sequences, 21% appearing once. Sample: PBMCs from blood, taken 4 to 6 days after vaccination. The receptors were sampled from a middle-aged man who received an inactivated influenza vaccine.

V gene TRBV27 combines with J gene TRBJ2-2; D ambiguous. Germline V gene sequence: CDR1 MNHEY, CDR2 SMNVEV (reference sequence). The CDR3 consists of 12 residues. V was pared by 6 bases and J by 6 bases, with 8 bases between. The chain's CDR3 is CASSDGSGELFF. The CDR3 bases are TGTGCCAGCAGCGATGGTTCCGGGGAGCTGTTTTTT.

The V call is TRBV5-6, the J call TRBJ1-1; 7 nucleotides match TRBD1. The V gene end was trimmed by 4 bases and the J gene end by 0 bases; junction bases not matched to a gene: 9. Germline V gene lookup returns CDR1 SGHDT and CDR2 YYEEEE. This CDR3 is built from 16 residues. In nucleotides, the CDR3 is TGTGCCAGCAGCCCAGGGGGACAGAGACTGAACACTGAAGCTTTCTTT. The encoded protein is CASSPGGQRLNTEAFF.

The rearrangement links TRBV7-2 to TRBJ1-4, with D hard to call. Trimming took 6 bases from V and 7 from J, leaving 9 bases between them. The CDR3 covers 12 residues. Germline CDR1 and CDR2: SGHTA and FQGNSA. The CDR3 nucleotides read TGTGCCAGCAGGAATAAAGGTGAAAAACTGTTTTTT. Protein sequence: CASRNKGEKLFF.

The chain combines TRBV6-1 with TRBJ2-1; 10 nucleotides align to TRBD1. The CDR3 totals 16 residues. The V gene end was trimmed by 6 bases and the J gene end by 6 bases; junction bases not matched to a gene: 11. Germline CDR1 is MNHNS and CDR2 is SASEGT. CDR3 sequence reads: CASSPPGQGKGNEQFF. In DNA, the CDR3 is TGTGCCAGCAGCCCACCGGGACAGGGGAAAGGCAATGAGCAGTTCTTC.

The V call is TRBV20-1, the J call TRBJ2-2; TRBD1 agrees at 8 bases. Germline V lookup: CDR1 DFQATT, CDR2 SNEGSKA (reference sequence). CDR3 length: 14 amino acids. Unmatched junction bases numbered 8, after V lost 5 bases and J lost 6 bases. The CDR3 region is CSAVRETGAGELFF. In DNA form, the CDR3 reads TGCAGTGCTGTCCGAGAGACAGGGGCCGGGGAGCTGTTTTTT.

This clonotype was seen many times. The chain combines TRBV7-9 with TRBJ2-3, with D possibly being TRBD1 (5 bases). The V gene's germline CDR1 is SEHNR and CDR2 FQNEAQ (reference sequence). Trimming removed 5 bases from V and 1 base from J, with 13 bases in between. The CDR3 totals 15 residues. CDR3 in DNA: TGTGCCAGCAGCCCCGGACAAGGGGGCACAGATACGCAGTATTTT. Protein sequence: CASSPGQGGTDTQYF.

This clonotype was seen ten or more times. This sequence joins TRBV5-5 and TRBJ2-7; no clear D gene. With 1 base removed from V and 2 bases from J, the gap between germline ends came to 10 bases. Germline CDR1 SGHKS, CDR2 YYEKEE (reference sequence). The CDR3 runs 14 residues. CDR3 sequence: CASSLSAATYEQYF. The CDR3 nucleotides read TGTGCCAGCAGCTTGTCGGCAGCTACCTACGAGCAGTACTTC.

This clonotype was detected a few times. The rearrangement links TRBV20-1 to TRBJ2-5, with D possibly matching TRBD2 (5 bases). The CDR3 extends over 12 amino acids. V was pared by 5 bases and J by 1 base, with 8 bases between. Germline lookup yields CDR1 DFQATT and CDR2 SNEGSKA (reference sequence). The CDR3 region is CSALASQETQYF. The CDR3 bases are TGCAGTGCTTTAGCGTCCCAAGAGACCCAGTACTTC.

This clonotype has more than one count but fewer than ten. V and J are TRBV7-6 and TRBJ2-1, with 7 nucleotides matching TRBD2. CDR3 length: 17 amino acids. Germline V gives CDR1 SGHVS, CDR2 FNYEAQ. Trimming removed 0 bases from V and 0 bases from J; junction bases left unmatched: 5. CDR3: CASSLAGGGSSYNEQFF. DNA for the CDR3: TGTGCCAGCAGCTTAGCTGGGGGAGGGAGCTCCTACAATGAGCAGTTCTTC.

This rearrangement joins TRBV11-2 to TRBJ2-2; D is uncertain. CDR1 SGHAT and CDR2 FQNNGV come from the germline V gene. CDR3 length: 12 residues. Trimming removed 5 bases at V and 6 bases at J, with 7 bases between. In nucleotides, the CDR3 is TGTGCCAGCAGCGTACGGGCCGGGGAGCTGTTTTTT. Amino acids: CASSVRAGELFF.

V usage is TRBV3-1 and J usage is TRBJ2-1; 7 bases fit TRBD2. The CDR3 consists of 16 residues. Germline values: CDR1 LGHDT, CDR2 YNNKEL (reference sequence). V lost 2 bases to trimming and J lost 5 bases; unmatched junction nucleotides: 9. The chain's CDR3 is CASSQWGGAGNNEQFF. The CDR3 bases are TGTGCCAGCAGCCAATGGGGGGGAGCTGGGAACAATGAGCAGTTCTTC.

This chain links TRBV2 with TRBJ2-7, with 9 bases aligning to TRBD1. The ends lost 7 bases at V and 4 bases at J; junction bases unmatched: 8. Germline V lookup: CDR1 SNHLY, CDR2 FYNNEI. The CDR3 spans 14 residues. CDR3 sequence reads: CASKNTGTGYEQYF. The CDR3 DNA reads as TGTGCCAGCAAAAACACCGGGACAGGGTACGAGCAGTACTTC.

The chain uses TRBV9 and TRBJ2-7; D unclear. The V end was cut by 0 bases, the J end by 0 bases, with 16 bases between. This CDR3 comprises 17 residues. Germline V gene data show CDR1 as SGDLS and CDR2 as YYNGEE. CDR3 in amino acids: CASSVGPVTPRSYEQYF. CDR3 bases: TGTGCCAGCAGCGTAGGCCCTGTCACCCCACGCTCCTACGAGCAGTACTTC.

The J gene is TRBJ2-2, the V gene TRBV7-6; 9 bases agree with TRBD2. With V trimmed by 5 bases and J by 4 bases, 11 bases remained unmatched. Germline V gives CDR1 SGHVS, CDR2 FNYEAQ. This CDR3 comprises 17 residues. The CDR3 nucleotides are TGTGCCAGCAGCCCCACCGTGGGACTAGCTGCCACCGGGGAGCTGTTTTTT. Its protein product is CASSPTVGLAATGELFF. The full variable domain, in which reference TRBV7-6 and TRBJ2-2 provide the parts outside the CDR3, is GAGVSQSPRYKVTKRGQDVALRCDPISGHVSLYWYRQALGQGPEFLTYFNYEAQQDKSGLPNDRFSAERPEGSISTLTIQRTEQRDSAMYRCASSPTVGLAATGELFFGEGSRLTVL.

The rearrangement uses TRBV7-8 and TRBJ2-3, with 7 bases that match TRBD2. V trimming: 4 bases; J trimming: 2 bases; junction bases outside the gene matches: 6. Germline V gives CDR1 SGHVS, CDR2 FQNEAQ. The CDR3 is 15 residues long. The CDR3: CASSSRRGVTDTQYF. The CDR3 coding sequence is TGTGCCAGCAGCTCCCGACGGGGGGTCACAGATACGCAGTATTTT.

The CDR3 DNA reads TGTGCCAGCAGCTTAGACACCTGGTACCAAGAGACCCAGTACTTC. It is translated as CASSLDTWYQETQYF. V is TRBV11-2 and J is TRBJ2-5; D ambiguous. The CDR3 totals 15 residues. V was shortened by 0 bases and J by 0 bases, with 8 bases between the two germline ends. CDR1 SGHAT and CDR2 FQNNGV come from the germline V gene.

CDR3 sequence: CSARTDLDGAFF. The CDR3 nucleotides read TGCAGTGCTCGGACGGACCTGGACGGAGCTTTCTTT. The chain uses TRBV20-1 and TRBJ1-1; D is ambiguous. The germline V gene has CDR1 DFQATT and CDR2 SNEGSKA (reference sequence). The V gene lost 5 bases and the J gene lost 10 bases, with 17 bases spanning the gap. The CDR3 sequence is 12 residues long.

The table lists this clonotype with a few counts. The rearrangement links TRBV20-1 to TRBJ2-5; TRBD2 might be the D (5 bases). V was cut by 6 bases and J by 3 bases, with 14 bases left in between. Germline assignment: CDR1 DFQATT and CDR2 SNEGSKA (reference sequence). This CDR3 spans 13 amino acids. DNA of the CDR3: TGCAGTGCACCGATGAGCGGAGAAGAGACCCAGTACTTC. This gives the protein CSAPMSGEETQYF.

This chain connects TRBV7-3 to TRBJ2-5; TRBD2 agrees at 9 bases. Germline lookup yields CDR1 SGHTA and CDR2 FQGTGA. The CDR3 is made up of 14 amino acids. Trimming removed 4 bases from V and 5 bases from J; junction bases left unmatched: 5. CDR3 region: CASSSGTSWETQYF. CDR3 in DNA: TGTGCCAGCAGCTCCGGGACTAGCTGGGAGACCCAGTACTTC.

This clonotype came up a few times. CDR3 in amino acids: CSAREGSGRASEQFF. For the CDR3, the DNA is TGCAGTGCTAGAGAGGGTAGCGGGAGGGCCAGTGAGCAGTTCTTC. The chain uses TRBV20-1 and TRBJ2-1, with 11 bases aligning to TRBD2. Trimming at V came to 0 bases and at J to 9 bases, leaving 7 bases not matched to a gene. The germline V gene has CDR1 DFQATT and CDR2 SNEGSKA (reference sequence). The CDR3 sequence is 15 residues long.

Ten or more counts support this clonotype. The chain carries TRBV7-9 and TRBJ1-2; TRBD1 might be the D (5 bases). V lost 5 bases and J lost 8, with 15 bases in between. The germline CDR1 and CDR2 sequences are SEHNR and FQNEAQ (reference sequence). The CDR3 has 13 residues. CDR3 loop: CASSPTRERGYTF. DNA of the CDR3: TGTGCCAGCAGCCCGACCAGGGAACGCGGCTACACCTTC.

This clonotype has a count of ten or more. This chain connects TRBV7-9 to TRBJ2-7, with TRBD2 as a possible D gene (6 bases). Germline CDR1 SEHNR, CDR2 FQNEAQ (reference sequence). Trimming removed 1 base from V and 2 bases from J, with 9 bases in between. The CDR3 length is 14 residues. As DNA, the CDR3 is TGTGCCAGCAGCTTAGGCGGGGTAACCTACGAGCAGTACTTC. Amino acid sequence: CASSLGGVTYEQYF.

The sample holds a few counts of this clonotype. The chain recombines TRBV29-1 with TRBJ2-2; 10 nucleotides align to TRBD2. The CDR3 sequence is 15 residues long. V lost 3 bases to trimming and J lost 6 bases; unmatched junction nucleotides: 7. Germline V lookup: CDR1 SQVTM, CDR2 ANQGSEA. CDR3 DNA: TGCAGCGTTGATGGGGGACTAGCGAGCTCCGGGGAGCTGTTTTTT. This codes for CSVDGGLASSGELFF.

The V gene is TRBV29-1, the J gene TRBJ2-1, with 11 bases that match TRBD2. CDR1 and CDR2 from the germline V gene are SQVTM and ANQGSEA. CDR3 size: 16 residues. The V gene end was trimmed by 0 bases and the J gene end by 0 bases; junction bases not matched to a gene: 1. Here the CDR3 reads CSVEEGLAASYNEQFF. The DNA for the CDR3 is TGCAGCGTTGAAGAGGGACTAGCGGCCTCCTACAATGAGCAGTTCTTC.

This clonotype was detected only a few times. The genes are TRBV4-2 and TRBJ2-7; the D is unclear. This CDR3 is 16 amino acids long. Germline CDR1 is LGHNA and CDR2 is YNFKEQ. Trimming removed 2 bases from V and 4 bases from J, with 18 bases in between. Here the CDR3 reads CASSQFPQTGPYEQYF. The CDR3 region has the DNA TGTGCCAGCAGCCAATTTCCTCAAACCGGTCCTTACGAGCAGTACTTC.

The chain joins TRBV5-5 to TRBJ2-3; tentatively, D is TRBD2 (6 bases). The V end was cut by 0 bases, the J end by 4 bases, with 12 bases between. CDR3 length equals 15 residues. Germline V gene sequence: CDR1 SGHKS, CDR2 YYEKEE (reference sequence). The CDR3 loop is CASSLVWEVPDTQYF. The CDR3 DNA follows: TGTGCCAGCAGCTTGGTTTGGGAGGTCCCAGATACGCAGTATTTT.

In its sample, this clonotype was seen a few times. The chain couples TRBV4-1 to TRBJ2-1, with TRBD2 matching over 14 bases. CDR1 is MGHRA and CDR2 is YSYEKL in the germline V gene. The junction had 11 bases not matched to a gene; V was cut back by 4 bases and J by 0 bases. CDR3 length equals 20 residues. CDR3 residues: CASSPLGLAGARGSYNEQFF. CDR3 bases: TGCGCCAGCAGCCCATTGGGACTAGCGGGGGCAAGGGGCTCCTACAATGAGCAGTTCTTC.

CDR3 DNA sequence: TGTGCCATCAGCCTAGCCCTCGCGGGGGGATCAGATACCCAGTACTTC. This encodes CAISLALAGGSDTQYF. The chain employs TRBV10-3 and TRBJ2-5; 8 nucleotides line up with TRBD2. In germline, CDR1 is ENHRY, CDR2 SYGVKD. V lost 6 bases, J lost 8 bases, and 17 bases stayed unmatched. CDR3 length equals 16 residues.

The genes are TRBV6-2 or TRBV6-3 and TRBJ1-2, with 7 bases fitting TRBD1. V was clipped by 3 bases and J by 2 bases; unmatched bases: 12. The germline V gene has CDR1 MNHEY and CDR2 SVGEGT. There are 17 residues in the CDR3. The CDR3: CASSYIRGQPVNYGYTF. The CDR3 coding sequence is TGTGCCAGCAGTTATATCCGGGGACAGCCGGTGAACTATGGCTACACCTTC.

This clonotype was seen a handful of times. The gene calls are TRBV2 and TRBJ2-1; a possible D gene is TRBD2 (5 bases). V was shortened by 6 bases and J by 9 bases, with 24 bases between the two germline ends. The CDR3 length is 16 residues. CDR1 and CDR2 from the germline V gene are SNHLY and FYNNEI. For the CDR3, the DNA is TGTGCCAGCAGGCGTACTAGAAGTGGGGTTGATGGTGAGCAGTTCTTC. It yields the protein CASRRTRSGVDGEQFF.